This TCR beta chain is from a study of T cell changes during pregnancy in multiple sclerosis. Germline loops: CDR1 MDHEN, CDR2 SYDVKM. Between the trimmed V and J ends, which lost 3 bases and 0 bases, there was a span of 18 bases. CDR3 length: 17 amino acids. Assay used: immunoSEQ multiplex PCR; TCRdb lists only in-frame clones, some missing. The table lists around 30,000 clones, about nine tenths of them singletons. The receptor was derived from a female donor with multiple sclerosis, enrolled in a pregnancy study. The chain employs TRBV28 and TRBJ2-7; possible D gene TRBD1, 5 bases. This sample comprised CD8+ T cells from peripheral blood mononuclear cells, obtained in the second trimester of pregnancy. Written as DNA, the CDR3 is TGTGCCAGCAGTTTCTCCTACAAAACAGGTAGCTCCTACGAGCAGTACTTC. This encodes CASSFSYKTGSSYEQYF.